The T cell receptor beta chain under discussion was sequenced for a study of tissue T cells after allogeneic stem cell transplantation (dated 2022 in TCRdb). Study-wide context: Using research autopsies of patients with and without GVHD, plus mouse models of GVHD, the study profiled TCR beta repertoires across many tissues. The human part of the study was a prospective observational study with no blinding and no randomization. On the study overall, not on this receptor specifically: Within patients, how anatomically similar tissues were was a major factor shaping TCR repertoire composition, regardless of disease or transplant status. In both patients and mice, T cells from blood and spleen picked up only a limited part of the TCR repertoire that was detected in tissues. Few T cell clones were found to be shared across patients, but shared repertoire signatures across patients were revealed in a tissue-specific fashion by motif-based clustering. The patient cohort was small and clinically heterogeneous, and sampling depth was acknowledged as a limitation. Which tissue TCRs were alloreactive or antigen-specific was not determined in the study, and some clones might have been persisting host cells.

The library came from the immunoSEQ multiplex PCR assay. TCRbeta CDR3 sequencing was performed at survey depth by Adaptive Biotechnologies, and CDR3 sequences, V/J genes, productive frequency and template counts were reported. TCR beta CDR3 regions were amplified from genomic DNA rather than RNA. The paper's processing steps were these. Jensen-Shannon divergence was used to quantify pairwise repertoire overlap between tissues, with a value of 1 indicating complete divergence and a value of 0 indicating identical repertoires. Based on pairwise JSD values, tissues were grouped by single-linkage agglomerative hierarchical clustering, and the results were shown as dendrograms. GLIPH2 was run on all patient samples with simulation_depth 1000, kmer_min_depth 3, cdr3_length_cutoff 8, keeping groups with more than two unique CDR3s. A standardized tissue-overlap score was generated by extrapolating Jaccard GLIPH-group overlap across patients to a standard repertoire size of 1000 clones. Linear mixed-effect models, with tissue included as a fixed effect and individual included as a random effect, were used to assess associations of diversity with clinical or experimental variables. In its TCRdb copy, this immuneACCESS table keeps in-frame sequences only and misses some clones. Where compared with another copy, unresolved V genes explain less than half of these, and the others have no known cause. That table is the source of V, J and clone size, and D and trimming were worked out from the DNA. Here the sample has around 1,100 clones; approximately 55% occur a single time. Jointly, the top ten make up 35% to 45% of the sample.

Comment on this clone: The antigen it recognizes is unknown. The gene names and germline sequences given are murine. The read ends 1 residue before the CDR3 terminus; that terminus is restored from the germline J gene.

Sample time point, as interpreted from the label and publication: mouse harvest day 14 after allogeneic transplant. Each mouse graft, delivered by tail vein injection, combined 10^6 splenic CD5+ T cells with 10^7 T-cell-depleted bone marrow cells. GVHD in mice was modeled with a major MHC-mismatch B6 (H2b) into BALB/c (H2d) model, and tissues were profiled at day 7 or 14. On day 7 or 14 post-transplant, mouse tissues and retro-orbital blood were harvested with separate sterile tools for each animal, and livers were flushed beforehand. Before genomic DNA isolation with the DNeasy Blood & Tissue Kit, mouse tissues were minced using razor blades in buffered saline. Taken from the germline V gene (reference sequence), the CDR1 and CDR2 loops are KGHPV and FQNQEV. Measured from the cysteine to the phenylalanine, the CDR3 is 16 residues long. Shown are 45 bases from within the CDR3, in frame from base 1. V sheds 0 bases and J sheds 0 bases, leaving 8 bases between their ends.

This TCR was recovered from a female BALB/c mouse given C57BL/6 T cells with graft-versus-host disease after an allogeneic hematopoietic cell transplant. The V and J genes are TRBV26 and TRBJ1-4; tentative D gene TRBD1, with 5 bases matching. Sample: spleen. Partial CDR3 DNA: TGTGCCAGCAGTCTGTCGCTGGGACTTTCCAACGAAAGATTATTT. The translation is CASSLSLGLSNERLF. The whole CDR3 reads CASSLSLGLSNERLFF.